Listed here are 5 T cell receptor beta chains from one sample, sequenced in a study of shared clonotypes between healthy human individuals. Profiling relied on immunoSEQ multiplex PCR, and the TCRdb table lists in-frame clones only, not all of them. The sample yields around 2,000,000 clones, around 96% seen once. Positively selected for CCR7, the CD45RO-negative cells used as naive CD8 cells excluded terminally differentiated effector memory CD45RA+ cells. The sample consisted of naive CD8+ T cells sorted from blood. The receptors were sampled from a man aged 18-30 years in good health.

This rearrangement joins TRBV7-2 to TRBJ2-1; the D gene is possibly TRBD2 (5 bases). Germline CDR1 is SGHTA and CDR2 is FQGNSA. CDR3 length: 15 residues. V was pared by 5 bases and J by 5 bases, with 16 bases between. As DNA, the CDR3 is TGTGCCAGCAGCCCCTCCGGGATCTCAAACAATGAGCAGTTCTTC. As protein: CASSPSGISNNEQFF.

The rearrangement uses TRBV21-1 and TRBJ2-1; TRBD2, the table's D call, lacks a check against the DNA. TRBV21-1 is annotated as a pseudogene. The CDR3 totals 21 residues. The CDR3, as DNA: TGTGCCAGCAGCACCCCGGACGGTCCCCCCCCGCGGGAGAGCTCCTACAATGAGCAGTTCTTC. It encodes CASSTPDGPPPRESSYNEQFF.

As to this clone: This sample also contains other DNA sequences that code for the same CDR3. The chain combines TRBV5-6 with TRBJ2-7, with a weak D call TRBD2 (6 bases). Germline V gene sequence: CDR1 SGHDT, CDR2 YYEEEE. The CDR3 length is 12 residues. Trimming removed 0 bases at V and 6 bases at J, with 7 bases between. In DNA form, the CDR3 reads TGTGCCAGCAGCTTGGCCGGGGGCGAGCAGTACTTC. It encodes CASSLAGGEQYF.

The chain is built from TRBV15 and TRBJ2-4; D possibly uses TRBD1 or TRBD2 (5 bases each). V lost 5 bases, J lost 6 bases, and 14 bases lay in between. This CDR3 region has 14 residues. Germline CDR1 is LNHNV and CDR2 is YYDKDF (reference sequence). The CDR3 is CATSAPGPLNIQYF. In nucleotides, the CDR3 is TGTGCCACCAGCGCCCCGGGACCCCTAAACATTCAGTACTTC.

The chain recombines TRBV6-5 with TRBJ2-5, with 14 bases aligning to TRBD2. V shed 5 bases, J shed 4 bases, and the junction held 3 bases outside the gene matches. The CDR3 has 15 residues. Germline CDR1 reads MNHEY; CDR2 reads SVGAGI. The CDR3, as DNA: TGTGCCAGCAGTCGGGGACTAGCGGGAGCAGAGACCCAGTACTTC. Translation gives CASSRGLAGAETQYF.